Shown below are 10 T cell receptor beta chains from a single sample sequenced in a study of OX40 agonist ivuxolimab in advanced cancers. To prepare the library, the immunoSEQ multiplex PCR assay was applied. TCRdb took over this immuneACCESS table, retaining in-frame rearrangements with V and J assigned. Such tables are incomplete; in checked studies, under half of the missing clones stem from an unresolved V gene, and the remainder is unexplained. Within this sample are tens of thousands of clones, with roughly 85% of them counted one time only. The ten largest make up 11% to 15% of the sample. This specimen was CD4+ or CD8+ T cells sorted from blood, taken in a trial of the OX40 agonist ivuxolimab. The receptors originated from an adult with an advanced solid tumor such as melanoma, head and neck, liver or kidney cancer.

This chain uses TRBV7-9 with TRBJ2-1, with 11 bases identical to TRBD2. Looked up from germline, CDR1 is SEHNR and CDR2 is FQNEAQ (reference sequence). The CDR3 has 15 residues. The V segment lost 5 bases and the J segment 3 bases; nucleotides outside the gene matches: 3. Here the CDR3 reads CASSPGTSGYNEQFF. The CDR3 DNA sequence: TGTGCCAGCAGCCCGGGGACTAGCGGCTACAATGAGCAGTTCTTC.

CDR3 DNA: TGTGCCAGCAGCGAACAGGGCCCCTCAGAGACCCAGTACTTC. It specifies CASSEQGPSETQYF. This chain joins TRBV4-2 and TRBJ2-5; D perhaps matches TRBD1 (6 bases). Trimming left V 5 bases short and J 4 bases short, with 14 bases between. The CDR3 consists of 14 residues. Germline assignment: CDR1 LGHNA and CDR2 YNFKEQ.

The CDR3 is CASSERFSYEQYF. The CDR3 coding sequence is TGCGCCAGCAGTGAGAGGTTCTCCTACGAGCAGTACTTC. This chain uses TRBV10-1 with TRBJ2-7; D call uncertain. V lost 2 bases, J lost 0 bases, and 5 bases lay in between. This CDR3 has 13 residues. Germline-derived CDR1 and CDR2 are WNHNN and SYGVQD (reference sequence).

The rearrangement links TRBV29-1 to TRBJ1-2; the match to TRBD1 covers 9 bases. CDR3 length equals 13 residues. Germline V CDR1 and CDR2: SQVTM, ANQGSEA. J was trimmed by 9 bases and V by 6 bases; bases with no gene match: 11. In DNA form, the CDR3 reads TGCAGCGTCGCAACGGGACAGGGTGTACGCTACACCTTC. Its translation is CSVATGQGVRYTF.

The chain combines TRBV6-1 with TRBJ1-3; 10 bases align to TRBD1. In germline, CDR1 is MNHNS, CDR2 SASEGT. This CDR3 spans 18 amino acids. V trimming: 4 bases; J trimming: 4 bases; junction bases outside the gene matches: 13. CDR3 protein: CASSAPGQGLHWGNTIYF. DNA for the CDR3: TGTGCCAGCAGTGCACCGGGACAGGGGCTCCATTGGGGAAACACCATATATTTT.

The rearrangement links TRBV7-9 to TRBJ2-3; D gene uncertain. The length of the CDR3 is 15 residues. With 1 base removed from V and 0 bases from J, the gap between germline ends came to 8 bases. Germline CDR1 reads SEHNR; CDR2 reads FQNEAQ (reference sequence). The CDR3 protein is CASSLVRASTDTQYF. The CDR3 nucleotides read TGTGCCAGCAGCTTAGTAAGGGCAAGCACAGATACGCAGTATTTT. Together with reference TRBV7-9 and TRBJ2-3, the CDR3 gives the full variable domain: DTGVSQNPRHKITKRGQNVTFRCDPISEHNRLYWYRQTLGQGPEFLTYFQNEAQLEKSRLLSDRFSAERPKGSFSTLEIQRTEQGDSAMYLCASSLVRASTDTQYFGPGTRLTVL.

The chain employs TRBV29-1 and TRBJ2-2; 7 bases fit TRBD2. From germline, CDR1 is SQVTM and CDR2 ANQGSEA. With 7 bases clipped from V and 5 bases from J, the junction kept 10 bases outside the gene matches. The CDR3 runs 14 residues. DNA of the CDR3: TGCAGCGCTGAGAGGATGGGGGGGACCGGGGAGCTGTTTTTT. Its protein product is CSAERMGGTGELFF.

The V gene is TRBV29-1, the J gene TRBJ2-1, with D uncertain. Trimming pared 4 bases from V and 5 bases from J, leaving 6 bases between. CDR3 size: 11 residues. CDR1 and CDR2 (germline): SQVTM, ANQGSEA. The CDR3 DNA is TGCAGCGTTGTTGTGAACAATGAGCAGTTCTTC. Encoded protein: CSVVVNNEQFF.

This chain joins TRBV7-9 and TRBJ2-7, with 7 nucleotides matching TRBD2. The CDR3 runs 15 residues. V lost 1 base to trimming and J lost 1 base; unmatched junction nucleotides: 4. Looked up from germline, CDR1 is SEHNR and CDR2 is FQNEAQ (reference sequence). CDR3 DNA: TGTGCCAGCAGCTTAGTTGTAGCGGGTTCCTACGAGCAGTACTTC. Residues: CASSLVVAGSYEQYF.

On this clone itself: The sample holds other DNA sequences that translate to the same CDR3. The rearrangement uses TRBV28 and TRBJ2-1; D might be TRBD1 (5 bases). Trimming left V 8 bases short and J 1 base short, with 6 bases between. Germline CDR1 is MDHEN and CDR2 is SYDVKM. The CDR3 loop spans 12 amino acids. The CDR3 region is CASGASYNEQFF. The CDR3 nucleotides are TGTGCCAGCGGGGCATCCTACAATGAGCAGTTCTTC.